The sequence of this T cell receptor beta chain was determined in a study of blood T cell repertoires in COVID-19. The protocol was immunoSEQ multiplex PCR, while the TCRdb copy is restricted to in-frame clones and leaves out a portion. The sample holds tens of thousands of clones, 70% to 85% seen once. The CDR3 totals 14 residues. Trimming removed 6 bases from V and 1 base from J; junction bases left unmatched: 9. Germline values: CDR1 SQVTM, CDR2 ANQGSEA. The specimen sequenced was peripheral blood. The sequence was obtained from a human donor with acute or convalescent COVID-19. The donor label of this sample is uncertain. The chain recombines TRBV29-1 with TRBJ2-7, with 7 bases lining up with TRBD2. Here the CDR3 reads CSVLLAEFSYEQYF. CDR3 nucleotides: TGCAGCGTCCTTCTAGCGGAGTTTTCCTACGAGCAGTACTTC.